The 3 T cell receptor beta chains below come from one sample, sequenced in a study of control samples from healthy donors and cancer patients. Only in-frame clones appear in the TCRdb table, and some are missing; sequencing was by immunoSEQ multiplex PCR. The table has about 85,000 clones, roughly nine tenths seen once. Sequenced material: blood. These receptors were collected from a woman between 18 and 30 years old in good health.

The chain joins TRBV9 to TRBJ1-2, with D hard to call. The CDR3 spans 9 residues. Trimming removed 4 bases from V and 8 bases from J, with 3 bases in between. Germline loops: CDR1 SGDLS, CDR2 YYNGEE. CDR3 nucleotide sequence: TGTGCCAGCAGCCCGGGCTACACCTTC. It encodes CASSPGYTF.

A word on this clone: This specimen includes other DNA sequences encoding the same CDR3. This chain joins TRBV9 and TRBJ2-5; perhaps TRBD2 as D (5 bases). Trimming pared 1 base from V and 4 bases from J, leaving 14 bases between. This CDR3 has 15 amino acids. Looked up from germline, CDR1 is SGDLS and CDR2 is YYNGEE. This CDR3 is CASSVRTGEGETQYF. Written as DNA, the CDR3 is TGTGCCAGCAGCGTACGGACGGGCGAGGGAGAGACCCAGTACTTC.

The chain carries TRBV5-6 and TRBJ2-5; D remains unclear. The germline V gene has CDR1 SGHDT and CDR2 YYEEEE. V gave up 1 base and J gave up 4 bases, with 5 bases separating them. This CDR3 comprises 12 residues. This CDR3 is CASSLKGETQYF. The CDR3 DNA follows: TGTGCCAGCAGCTTGAAGGGAGAGACCCAGTACTTC.